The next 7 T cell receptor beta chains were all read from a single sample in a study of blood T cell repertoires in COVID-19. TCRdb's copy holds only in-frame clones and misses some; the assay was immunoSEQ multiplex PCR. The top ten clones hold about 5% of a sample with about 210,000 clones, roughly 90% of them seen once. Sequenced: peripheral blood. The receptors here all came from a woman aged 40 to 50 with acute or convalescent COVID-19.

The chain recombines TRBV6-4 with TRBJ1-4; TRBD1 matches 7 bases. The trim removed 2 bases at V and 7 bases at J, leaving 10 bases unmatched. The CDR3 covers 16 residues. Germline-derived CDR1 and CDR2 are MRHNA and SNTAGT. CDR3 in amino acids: CASSDRTGVVGEKLFF. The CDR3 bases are TGTGCCAGCAGTGACCGGACAGGAGTAGTAGGTGAAAAACTGTTTTTT.

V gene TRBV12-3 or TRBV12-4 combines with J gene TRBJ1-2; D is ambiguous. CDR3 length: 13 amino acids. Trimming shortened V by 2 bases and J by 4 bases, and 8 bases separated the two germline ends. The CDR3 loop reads CASSLMTIYGYTF. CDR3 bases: TGTGCCAGCAGTTTAATGACAATCTATGGCTACACCTTC.

The CDR3 coding sequence is TGTGCCAGCTCACAAGGGACAGTTGAAGCTTTCTTT. This translates into CASSQGTVEAFF. The chain joins TRBV18 to TRBJ1-1, with 7 bases identical to TRBD1. Germline CDR1 reads KGHSH; CDR2 reads LQKENI. The CDR3 spans 12 residues. V shed 4 bases, J shed 7 bases, and the junction held 3 bases outside the gene matches.

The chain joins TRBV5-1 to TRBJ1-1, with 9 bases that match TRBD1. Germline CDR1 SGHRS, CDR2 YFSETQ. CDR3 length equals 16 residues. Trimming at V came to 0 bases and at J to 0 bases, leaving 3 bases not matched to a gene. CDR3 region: CASSLGRTGVNTEAFF. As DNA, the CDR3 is TGCGCCAGCAGCTTGGGAAGGACAGGGGTGAACACTGAAGCTTTCTTT.

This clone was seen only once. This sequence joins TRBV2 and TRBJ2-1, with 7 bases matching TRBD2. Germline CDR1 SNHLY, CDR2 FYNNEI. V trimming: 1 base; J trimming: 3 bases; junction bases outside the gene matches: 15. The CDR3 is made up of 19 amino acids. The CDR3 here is CASSEDWRGSRKDYNEQFF. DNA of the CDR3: TGTGCCAGCAGTGAAGACTGGCGGGGGTCCCGGAAAGACTACAATGAGCAGTTCTTC.

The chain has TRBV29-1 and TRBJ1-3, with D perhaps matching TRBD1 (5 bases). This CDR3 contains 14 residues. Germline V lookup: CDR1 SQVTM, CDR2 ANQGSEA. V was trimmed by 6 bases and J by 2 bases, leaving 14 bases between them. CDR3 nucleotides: TGCAGCGTAGGAATTACAGGAACTGGAAACACCATATATTTT. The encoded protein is CSVGITGTGNTIYF.

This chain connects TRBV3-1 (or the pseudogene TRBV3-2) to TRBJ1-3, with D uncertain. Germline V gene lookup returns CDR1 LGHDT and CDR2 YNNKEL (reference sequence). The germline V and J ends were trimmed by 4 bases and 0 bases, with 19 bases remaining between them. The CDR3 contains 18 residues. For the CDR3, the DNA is TGTGCCAGCAGCCCCCTGTATTCTGCGAGGTCCTCTGGAAACACCATATATTTT. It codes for CASSPLYSARSSGNTIYF.